The 9 T cell receptor beta chains listed next were all sequenced from one sample in a study of OX40 agonist ivuxolimab in advanced cancers. Using immunoSEQ multiplex PCR, the repertoire was profiled, and TCRdb retains in-frame clones only, with some absent. The table shows about 76,000 clones, with about 87% occurring only once. The material sequenced was CD4+ or CD8+ T cells sorted from blood, taken in a trial of the OX40 agonist ivuxolimab. These receptors came from an adult with an advanced solid tumor such as melanoma, head and neck, liver or kidney cancer.

The V and J genes are TRBV7-9 and TRBJ1-1; D is ambiguous. V gave up 5 bases and J gave up 4 bases, with 11 bases separating them. The CDR3 runs to 13 residues. Germline values: CDR1 SEHNR, CDR2 FQNEAQ (reference sequence). The CDR3 coding sequence is TGTGCCAGCAGCCCGCTCGAGAGCACTGAAGCTTTCTTT. Translating it yields CASSPLESTEAFF. The full variable domain, with the rest looked up from reference TRBV7-9 and TRBJ1-1, is DTGVSQNPRHKITKRGQNVTFRCDPISEHNRLYWYRQTLGQGPEFLTYFQNEAQLEKSRLLSDRFSAERPKGSFSTLEIQRTEQGDSAMYLCASSPLESTEAFFGQGTRLTVV.

On this clone: An end of the junction differs from the germline gene, which may be a read error. V usage is TRBV7-9 and J usage is TRBJ1-2; 9 positions agree with TRBD1. The CDR3 spans 16 residues. The germline gives CDR1 SEHNR, CDR2 FQNEAQ (reference sequence). Written as DNA, the CDR3 is TGTACCAGCAGATGGGCCGGAACAGGGGGCGCATCTGGCTACACCTTC. Translating gives CTSRWAGTGGASGYTF. The full variable domain, rest sourced from reference TRBV7-9 and TRBJ1-2, is DTGVSQNPRHKITKRGQNVTFRCDPISEHNRLYWYRQTLGQGPEFLTYFQNEAQLEKSRLLSDRFSAERPKGSFSTLEIQRTEQGDSAMYLCTSRWAGTGGASGYTFGSGTRLTVV.

The table lists this clone with a count of one. The V call is TRBV7-3, the J call TRBJ2-5, with D possibly matching TRBD1 (6 bases). CDR3 length: 16 residues. Germline V gene lookup returns CDR1 SGHTA and CDR2 FQGTGA. V lost 2 bases, J lost 3 bases, and 16 bases lay in between. The CDR3 is CASSLSGRGWEETQYF. The CDR3 coding sequence is TGTGCCAGCAGCTTATCGGGCAGGGGATGGGAAGAGACCCAGTACTTC.

The chain is built from TRBV27 and TRBJ2-5; 7 bases align to TRBD2. This CDR3 contains 14 residues. Trimming took 5 bases from V and 5 from J; bases not matched to a gene: 8. Germline V gene data show CDR1 as MNHEY and CDR2 as SMNVEV (reference sequence). CDR3 coding DNA: TGTGCCAGCAGTGCAGGACTAGGGAGGGAGACCCAGTACTTC. Protein product: CASSAGLGRETQYF.

CDR3 in amino acids: CASSPDPGRSYNEQFF. The DNA for the CDR3 is TGTGCCAGCTCACCCGACCCGGGGCGTTCCTACAATGAGCAGTTCTTC. The chain has TRBV18 and TRBJ2-1; perhaps D is TRBD1 or TRBD2 (5 bases each). This CDR3 is 16 amino acids long. Germline lookup yields CDR1 KGHSH and CDR2 LQKENI. Trimming stripped 3 bases from V and 1 base from J, with 13 bases between.

The V and J genes are TRBV5-1 and TRBJ2-3, with TRBD2 matching over 10 bases. CDR1 is SGHRS and CDR2 is YFSETQ in the germline V gene. The V segment lost 4 bases and the J segment 7 bases; nucleotides outside the gene matches: 6. The CDR3 sequence is 14 residues long. In DNA, the CDR3 is TGCGCCAGCAGCACAGCGGGGGGGCCAAATACGCAGTATTTT. It encodes CASSTAGGPNTQYF.

J is TRBJ2-3 and V is TRBV28; no firm D call. CDR3 length equals 12 residues. CDR1 is MDHEN, CDR2 SYDVKM, per germline. The V gene lost 3 bases and the J gene lost 9 bases, with 10 bases spanning the gap. CDR3 residues: CASSFQKRTQYF. DNA of the CDR3: TGTGCCAGCAGTTTCCAGAAACGAACGCAGTATTTT.

V gene TRBV7-8 combines with J gene TRBJ1-5; maybe TRBD1 (5 bases). This CDR3 has 15 residues. Germline CDR1 is SGHVS and CDR2 is FQNEAQ. Trimming shortened V by 2 bases and J by 0 bases, and 8 bases separated the two germline ends. Here the CDR3 reads CASSLRGNSNQPQHF. CDR3 DNA: TGTGCCAGCAGCTTACGGGGGAATAGCAATCAGCCCCAGCATTTT.

The V gene is TRBV5-5, the J gene TRBJ1-1; TRBD1 matches at 8 bases. The CDR3 has 15 amino acids. Germline-derived CDR1 and CDR2 are SGHKS and YYEKEE (reference sequence). V trimming: 2 bases; J trimming: 3 bases; junction bases outside the gene matches: 6. The CDR3 nucleotides read TGTGCCAGCAGCTTCTTGGACAGGGAGTACACTGAAGCTTTCTTT. Translating it yields CASSFLDREYTEAFF. Based on the CDR3 plus reference TRBV5-5 and TRBJ1-1, the full variable domain is DAGVTQSPTHLIKTRGQQVTLRCSPISGHKSVSWYQQVLGQGPQFIFQYYEKEERGRGNFPDRFSARQFPNYSSELNVNALLLGDSALYLCASSFLDREYTEAFFGQGTRLTVV.